This T cell receptor (beta chain) was obtained from a study of CD8 T cells in ankylosing spondylitis (dated by TCRdb to between 2016 and 2019). For context, the study as a whole: The study profiled T cell receptor beta repertoires in healthy donors and ankylosing spondylitis patients to find disease-linked TCR variants. The full study cohort comprised about 23 ankylosing spondylitis patients and over a hundred healthy donors. Peripheral blood was sampled, and synovial fluid was also collected from ankylosing spondylitis patients.

The CDR3 runs 18 amino acids, cysteine and phenylalanine included. Of the read, only the CDR3 DNA is kept; its 54 bases are in frame from base 1. V is pruned by 3 bases and J by 0 bases, leaving 14 bases of the junction without a gene match. Per the germline V gene, SGHRS is the CDR1 and YFSETQ is the CDR2. Sequencing used an Illumina HiSeq 2500. TCR beta libraries were prepared by quantitative 5'-RACE with molecular barcodes. The original pipeline was this. A new computational method based on a probabilistic model of VDJ rearrangement was used to identify disease-linked TCR variants. TCRdb redid the processing of the public reads, applying fastp at Q25 and MiXCR, and retained in-frame beta chains. Each CDR3 protein appears once, grouped with its most common genes and DNA. None of the V and J calls come from the authors' own analysis; TCRdb made them. The sample includes under 250,000 distinct CDR3 sequences, with about 10% observed a single time. The leading ten clones occupy 5.5% to 8% of the sample.

This clonotype has ten or more counts. Its antigen is not yet known. Nothing much larger sits one base from this clone, and base qualities are not available. Overall results and qualifications from the work: The disease-linked clones were reported to be significantly enriched in matched synovial fluid samples from ankylosing spondylitis patients. Some of the motif variants had been reported before in the synovial fluid and blood of reactive arthritis patients, a finding that suggests common disease-initiation mechanisms. A TCR beta motif made up of several highly homologous amino acid variants appeared to be characteristic of blood from ankylosing spondylitis patients. A CD8+ phenotype was shown by the disease-linked clones, which were found at relatively low frequencies in peripheral blood.

Sequencing used blood, either unsorted or a sorted T cell fraction (not recorded which). The sequence was collected from a male donor with ankylosing spondylitis or in good health (not recorded which). The V gene is TRBV5-1 and the J gene is TRBJ2-7; 8 of the junction bases match TRBD2. The CDR3 sequence is CASSSQRGLAGGSYEQYF. Here is the DNA: TGCGCCAGCAGCTCCCAGAGGGGTCTCGCGGGGGGCTCCTACGAGCAGTACTTC.